This section outlines one T cell receptor beta chain sequence together with its context. TCRdb's table, derived via immunoSEQ multiplex PCR, lists solely in-frame clones and lacks some. The profile shows approximately 380,000 clones, approximately 91% of them singletons. The sample belongs to a study of blood T cell repertoires in COVID-19. The length of the CDR3 is 11 residues. V gave up 5 bases and J gave up 7 bases, with 8 bases separating them. This TCR came from a woman aged 40 to 50 who had been exposed to COVID-19. The chain carries TRBV6-7 and TRBJ1-1, with D unclear. TRBV6-7 is classed as an ORF, of uncertain function. Sequencing input: PBMCs or T cells enriched from blood (not recorded which). DNA of the CDR3: TGTGCCAGCAGTCCCCACAGTGAAGCTTTCTTT. The encoded protein is CASSPHSEAFF.